These 30 T cell receptor beta chains came from one sample sequenced in a study of blood T cell repertoires in COVID-19. Produced via immunoSEQ multiplex PCR; TCRdb's table is partial and in-frame only. The data show about 410,000 clones, 89% seen once. Sequencing was done on a sample of peripheral blood. These receptor sequences come from a woman aged 40-49 years with COVID-19, enrolled during active disease.

The CDR3 loop is CASSRDSLSSYEQYF. The CDR3 DNA reads TGTGCCAGCAGCCGGGATTCCCTGAGCTCCTACGAGCAGTACTTC. The gene calls are TRBV6-5 and TRBJ2-7, with TRBD2 as a possible D gene (5 bases). The germline V and J ends were trimmed by 6 bases and 0 bases, with 15 bases remaining between them. CDR3 length: 15 amino acids. Germline CDR1 is MNHEY and CDR2 is SVGAGI.

The J gene is TRBJ2-1, the V gene TRBV30; TRBD2 aligns across 7 bases. The junction had 1 base not matched to a gene; V was cut back by 3 bases and J by 2 bases. The CDR3 runs 13 residues. Germline CDR1 and CDR2: GTSNPN and SVGIG (reference sequence). The CDR3 DNA is TGTGCCTGGAGCGGGAGGCCCTACAATGAGCAGTTCTTC. This translates into CAWSGRPYNEQFF. The full variable domain, in which reference TRBV30 and TRBJ2-1 provide the parts outside the CDR3, is SQTIHQWPATLVQPVGSPLSLECTVEGTSNPNLYWYRQAAGRGLQLLFYSVGIGQISSEVPQNLSASRPQDRQFILSSKKLLLSDSGFYLCAWSGRPYNEQFFGPGTRLTVL.

The V call is TRBV10-3, the J call TRBJ1-2; the D gene is possibly TRBD1 (5 bases). Germline CDR1 and CDR2: ENHRY and SYGVKD. V lost 0 bases, J lost 5 bases, and 10 bases lay in between. The CDR3 is 14 amino acids. This chain's CDR3 is CAISESGQSYGYTF. DNA of the CDR3: TGTGCCATCAGTGAGTCGGGGCAGAGTTATGGCTACACCTTC.

The chain joins TRBV27 to TRBJ1-2; no reliable D call. Germline V gives CDR1 MNHEY, CDR2 SMNVEV (reference sequence). Between the trimmed V and J ends, which lost 6 bases and 8 bases, there was a span of 7 bases. The CDR3 consists of 10 residues. CDR3 DNA sequence: TGTGCCAGCAGAGTGGCAGGCTACACCTTC. Encoded protein: CASRVAGYTF.

The chain recombines TRBV19 with TRBJ2-7; D is perhaps TRBD1 (5 bases). This CDR3 has 15 amino acids. Per germline, CDR1 LNHDA and CDR2 SQIVND (reference sequence). The ends were cut back, 5 bases at V and 0 bases at J, with 14 bases in the middle. The CDR3 sequence is CASSARQTRSYEQYF. The DNA of the CDR3 is TGTGCCAGTAGTGCCCGACAGACCCGCTCCTACGAGCAGTACTTC.

The genes are TRBV18 and TRBJ2-5, with D possibly matching TRBD2 (6 bases). Germline values: CDR1 KGHSH, CDR2 LQKENI. V was pared by 2 bases and J by 5 bases, with 15 bases between. The CDR3 loop spans 15 amino acids. The CDR3 DNA reads TGTGCCAGCTCACCATTCGCGGGATTCGGGGAGACCCAGTACTTC. Translation: CASSPFAGFGETQYF.

This clone was detected a few times. The chain is built from TRBV7-9 and TRBJ2-7; tentatively, D is TRBD1 (6 bases). The CDR3 spans 13 residues. Germline V gene data show CDR1 as SEHNR and CDR2 as FQNEAQ (reference sequence). V gave up 8 bases and J gave up 0 bases, with 11 bases separating them. This CDR3 is CASLSDSSYEQYF. As DNA, the CDR3 is TGTGCCAGCTTGTCGGACAGCTCCTACGAGCAGTACTTC.

The chain is built from TRBV4-1 and TRBJ1-6, with D perhaps TRBD1 (5 bases). Germline V gene data show CDR1 as MGHRA and CDR2 as YSYEKL. With 2 bases removed from V and 9 bases from J, the gap between germline ends came to 11 bases. The CDR3 totals 14 residues. The CDR3 DNA reads TGCGCCAGCAGCCAAAACGGGGGGTTTTCACCCCTCCACTTT. Protein sequence: CASSQNGGFSPLHF.

The J gene is TRBJ1-4, the V gene TRBV5-1; the D gene is possibly TRBD1 (5 bases). CDR1 is SGHRS, CDR2 YFSETQ, per germline. CDR3 length: 13 residues. V was trimmed by 2 bases and J by 5 bases, leaving 7 bases between them. CDR3 nucleotides: TGCGCCAGCAGCTTTGGGGGGAATGAAAAACTGTTTTTT. The encoded protein is CASSFGGNEKLFF. Full variable domain (rest looked up from reference TRBV5-1 and TRBJ1-4): KAGVTQTPRYLIKTRGQQVTLSCSPISGHRSVSWYQQTPGQGLQFLFEYFSETQRNKGNFPGRFSGRQFSNSRSEMNVSTLELGDSALYLCASSFGGNEKLFFGSGTQLSVL.

The rearrangement links TRBV24-1 to TRBJ2-3; 13 bases are a match to TRBD2. The trim removed 4 bases at V and 6 bases at J, leaving 6 bases unmatched. The CDR3 is made up of 16 amino acids. Germline CDR1 reads KGHDR; CDR2 reads SFDVKD. The CDR3 here is CATSDPTSGRPDTQYF. CDR3 DNA sequence: TGTGCCACCAGTGACCCGACTAGCGGGAGGCCCGATACGCAGTATTTT.

This clone showed up just a few times. The chain couples TRBV27 to TRBJ1-3; maybe TRBD1 (5 bases). V lost 5 bases to trimming and J lost 0 bases, with 11 bases between them. Germline assignment: CDR1 MNHEY and CDR2 SMNVEV (reference sequence). The CDR3 length is 15 residues. The CDR3: CASSRGPSSGNTIYF. CDR3 in DNA: TGTGCCAGCAGTAGGGGCCCTTCCTCTGGAAACACCATATATTTT.

The V and J genes are TRBV4-3 and TRBJ2-1; D may be TRBD2 (6 bases). V shed 0 bases and J shed 1 base, with 16 bases lying between them. CDR1 and CDR2 from the germline V gene are LGHNA and YSLEER. The CDR3 loop spans 18 amino acids. CDR3: CASSQDGVSGESYNEQFF. In nucleotides, the CDR3 is TGCGCCAGCAGCCAAGACGGGGTTAGCGGTGAGTCCTACAATGAGCAGTTCTTC.

The gene calls are TRBV7-8 and TRBJ1-1; TRBD1 agrees at 10 bases. CDR1 is SGHVS and CDR2 is FQNEAQ in the germline V gene. This CDR3 is 17 amino acids long. The V segment lost 4 bases and the J segment 5 bases; nucleotides outside the gene matches: 13. The CDR3 spells CASSYDRGRGLRTEAFF. CDR3 in DNA: TGTGCCAGCAGCTATGACAGGGGGCGTGGGTTGAGGACTGAAGCTTTCTTT. The variable domain in full, with the rest retrieved from reference TRBV7-8 and TRBJ1-1, is GAGVSQSPRYKVAKRGQDVALRCDPISGHVSLFWYQQALGQGPEFLTYFQNEAQLDKSGLPSDRFFAERPEGSVSTLKIQRTQQEDSAVYLCASSYDRGRGLRTEAFFGQGTRLTVV.

The chain joins TRBV27 to TRBJ2-5; perhaps TRBD2 as D (6 bases). Germline V gives CDR1 MNHEY, CDR2 SMNVEV (reference sequence). Trimming left V 1 base short and J 5 bases short, with 17 bases between. This CDR3 comprises 16 residues. CDR3 bases: TGTGCCAGCAGTTTATTGGGGACGGGACTGGGGGAGACCCAGTACTTC. It specifies CASSLLGTGLGETQYF.

CDR3 in amino acids: CASSLVTGGAEGYTF. The CDR3 region has the DNA TGTGCCAGCAGCTTAGTGACAGGGGGCGCGGAGGGCTACACCTTC. This chain uses TRBV7-9 with TRBJ1-2; 10 bases are a match to TRBD1. V was clipped by 1 base and J by 8 bases; unmatched bases: 7. The CDR3 loop spans 15 amino acids. CDR1 is SEHNR and CDR2 is FQNEAQ in the germline V gene (reference sequence).

The chain is built from TRBV6-5 and TRBJ1-1, with a possible D match to TRBD1 (6 bases). The germline CDR1 and CDR2 sequences are MNHEY and SVGAGI. The CDR3 has 15 residues. V was clipped by 0 bases and J by 3 bases, with 11 bases between them. In DNA form, the CDR3 reads TGTGCCAGCAGTTACTCGGGGGGGGCTGACACTGAAGCTTTCTTT. Translation gives CASSYSGGADTEAFF.

The chain carries TRBV5-4 and TRBJ1-1, with 7 positions matching TRBD1. This CDR3 is 15 amino acids long. The V and J ends lost 2 bases and 5 bases, in that order; junction bases with no gene match: 9. Per the germline V gene, CDR1 is SGHNT and CDR2 is YYREEE (reference sequence). Written as DNA, the CDR3 is TGTGCCAGCAGCTTCCGGCGACAGGGCTCTACTGAAGCTTTCTTT. Encoded protein: CASSFRRQGSTEAFF.

This rearrangement joins TRBV4-1 to TRBJ1-1, with D maybe TRBD1 (6 bases). CDR3 length equals 18 residues. Trimming cost V 1 base and J 1 base, with 19 bases left between them. Per the germline V gene, CDR1 is MGHRA and CDR2 is YSYEKL. Here the CDR3 reads CASSQVTGGAPRNTEAFF. Written as DNA, the CDR3 is TGCGCCAGCAGCCAAGTTACGGGGGGGGCGCCCAGGAACACTGAAGCTTTCTTT.

The gene calls are TRBV28 and TRBJ2-1, with TRBD2 matching over 9 bases. CDR3 length equals 16 residues. J gave up 5 bases and V 5 bases, and 10 bases lay outside the gene matches. In germline, CDR1 is MDHEN, CDR2 SYDVKM. CDR3 residues: CASSPASGLANNEQFF. As DNA, the CDR3 is TGTGCCAGCAGTCCAGCCTCGGGACTAGCTAACAATGAGCAGTTCTTC. The full variable domain, with the rest looked up from reference TRBV28 and TRBJ2-1, is DVKVTQSSRYLVKRTGEKVFLECVQDMDHENMFWYRQDPGLGLRLIYFSYDVKMKEKGDIPEGYSVSREKKERFSLILESASTNQTSMYLCASSPASGLANNEQFFGPGTRLTVL.

This clone appeared a few times. The chain has TRBV28 and TRBJ1-1, with D uncertain. There are 12 residues in the CDR3. CDR1 and CDR2 (germline): MDHEN, SYDVKM. V was cut by 6 bases and J by 2 bases, with 7 bases left in between. For the CDR3, the DNA is TGTGCCAGCAGGTGGACTAACACTGAAGCTTTCTTT. It codes for CASRWTNTEAFF.

This rearrangement joins TRBV18 to TRBJ2-3; D perhaps matches TRBD2 (5 bases). The ends were cut back, 2 bases at V and 4 bases at J, with 7 bases in the middle. The V gene's germline CDR1 is KGHSH and CDR2 LQKENI. This CDR3 is 13 amino acids long. CDR3 sequence: CASSPNSADTQYF. The CDR3 coding sequence is TGTGCCAGCTCACCAAATAGCGCAGATACGCAGTATTTT. The variable domain in full, completed from reference TRBV18 and TRBJ2-3, reads NAGVMQNPRHLVRRRGQEARLRCSPMKGHSHVYWYRQLPEEGLKFMVYLQKENIIDESGMPKERFSAEFPKEGPSILRIQQVVRGDSAAYFCASSPNSADTQYFGPGTRLTVL.

This clone was counted once. The rearrangement uses TRBV3-1 (or the pseudogene TRBV3-2) and TRBJ2-2, with 15 nucleotides matching TRBD2. The length of the CDR3 is 16 residues. The germline V gene has CDR1 LGHDT and CDR2 YNNKEL (reference sequence). Trimming took 5 bases from V and 4 from J; bases not matched to a gene: 2. CDR3 sequence reads: CASSWTSGRVTGELFF. The CDR3 bases are TGTGCCAGCAGCTGGACTAGCGGGAGGGTCACCGGGGAGCTGTTTTTT.

The V and J genes are TRBV15 and TRBJ2-5; 8 bases match TRBD2. V gave up 1 base and J gave up 4 bases; unmatched junction bases: 5. Per germline, CDR1 LNHNV and CDR2 YYDKDF (reference sequence). The CDR3 has 15 residues. DNA of the CDR3: TGTGCCACCAGCAGAGCACTAGCGGCTCCAGAGACCCAGTACTTC. Encoded protein: CATSRALAAPETQYF.

The J gene is TRBJ1-1, the V gene TRBV6-6; 8 bases line up with TRBD1. This CDR3 is built from 15 residues. CDR1 is MNHNY, CDR2 SVGAGI, per germline (reference sequence). Trimming cost V 4 bases and J 0 bases; bases outside gene matches: 4. CDR3 bases: TGTGCCAGCAGTTGGGGGACAGGCGTGAACACTGAAGCTTTCTTT. It translates to CASSWGTGVNTEAFF.

The chain is built from TRBV6-1 and TRBJ2-5; 9 bases line up with TRBD2. The CDR3 sequence is 17 residues long. The germline V gene has CDR1 MNHNS and CDR2 SASEGT. V shed 1 base and J 2 bases; nucleotides not matched to a gene: 8. CDR3 amino acids: CASSEGGSAGGQETQYF. The CDR3 DNA is TGTGCCAGCAGTGAAGGGGGCTCAGCGGGGGGACAAGAGACCCAGTACTTC.

V gene TRBV2 combines with J gene TRBJ2-5; 7 bases line up with TRBD1. The germline V gene has CDR1 SNHLY and CDR2 FYNNEI. Trimming removed 5 bases from V and 6 bases from J; junction bases left unmatched: 6. The CDR3 totals 13 residues. Here the CDR3 reads CASSYGQAQTQYF. The CDR3 DNA is TGTGCCAGCAGTTACGGACAGGCACAGACCCAGTACTTC.

This rearrangement joins TRBV10-3 to TRBJ2-1, with 13 bases aligning to TRBD2. Germline V gene lookup returns CDR1 ENHRY and CDR2 SYGVKD. V dropped 8 bases and J dropped 8; count of bases not matched to a gene: 3. This CDR3 is built from 13 residues. CDR3 residues: CAISLAGGDEQFF. The CDR3 DNA is TGTGCCATCTCACTAGCGGGAGGGGATGAGCAGTTCTTC.

The chain couples TRBV5-4 to TRBJ1-2; 10 bases align to TRBD1. From germline, CDR1 is SGHNT and CDR2 YYREEE (reference sequence). Trimming cost V 4 bases and J 2 bases; bases outside gene matches: 5. The CDR3 length is 15 residues. DNA of the CDR3: TGTGCCAGCAGCACCCCGACAGGGGGCAACTATGGCTACACCTTC. Protein sequence: CASSTPTGGNYGYTF.

This sequence joins TRBV4-1 and TRBJ1-1; D not resolved. CDR3 length equals 14 residues. Germline V gene data show CDR1 as MGHRA and CDR2 as YSYEKL. The V and J ends lost 0 bases and 5 bases respectively, with 10 bases between them. The CDR3: CASSQEAGRTEAFF. The CDR3 DNA sequence: TGCGCCAGCAGCCAAGAAGCGGGAAGGACTGAAGCTTTCTTT.

The rearrangement links TRBV12-3 or TRBV12-4 to TRBJ1-2; D ambiguous. V gave up 6 bases and J gave up 2 bases, with 10 bases separating them. The CDR3 consists of 13 residues. CDR3 DNA sequence: TGTGCCAGCAGACCTACGGTAAACTATGGCTACACCTTC. This translates into CASRPTVNYGYTF.